The next 32 T cell receptor beta chains were all read from a single sample in a study of T cells in Graves' hyperthyroidism and ophthalmopathy. The investigators amplified TCR beta CDR3 regions from RNA transcripts. When the TCR CDR3 underwent first-round RT-PCR, the HTBI primer set was used. TCRdb re-called the multiplex PCR reads with MiXCR, one entry per CDR3 protein. The top ten clones hold 9.5% to 15% of a sample with fewer than 750,000 distinct CDR3 sequences, around 15% of them seen once. Sequencing was done on a sample of blood. The receptors originated from a woman aged 45 to 65 with Graves' ophthalmopathy.

The gene calls are TRBV10-3 and TRBJ1-2; unclear D gene. Germline loops: CDR1 ENHRY, CDR2 SYGVKD. Deletions cut 2 bases from V and 3 bases from J, with 10 bases between. The length of the CDR3 is 14 residues. The CDR3 loop is CAISEAQLDYGYTF. DNA for the CDR3: TGTGCCATCAGTGAGGCCCAGTTGGACTATGGCTACACCTTC.

The V gene is TRBV9, the J gene TRBJ2-1, with TRBD2 matching 8 bases. The CDR3 loop spans 14 amino acids. Germline V gene data show CDR1 as SGDLS and CDR2 as YYNGEE. Trimming took 5 bases from V and 8 from J; bases not matched to a gene: 9. Here the CDR3 DNA reads TGTGCCAGCAGGACACCGGGACTAGATGATGAGCAGTTCTTC. It yields the protein CASRTPGLDDEQFF.

This clonotype was counted ten times or more. The chain employs TRBV7-9 and TRBJ2-1, with TRBD2 matching 8 bases. The V segment lost 4 bases and the J segment 8 bases; nucleotides outside the gene matches: 7. Germline values: CDR1 SEHNR, CDR2 FQNEAQ (reference sequence). The CDR3 is 14 amino acids. CDR3 region: CASSSLTSVDEQFF. The CDR3 DNA is TGTGCCAGCAGCTCGCTGACTAGCGTGGATGAGCAGTTCTTC.

This clonotype was seen repeatedly, ten times or more. This chain uses TRBV12-3 or TRBV12-4 with TRBJ2-7; 7 nucleotides agree with TRBD1. The CDR3 covers 15 residues. Trimming removed 6 bases from V and 3 bases from J; junction bases left unmatched: 11. The chain's CDR3 is CASSSRGTVLYEQYF. CDR3 DNA sequence: TGTGCCAGCAGCTCCCGAGGGACAGTCCTCTACGAGCAGTACTTC.

This clonotype was seen ten or more times. The V gene is TRBV28, the J gene TRBJ1-5, with D unresolved. CDR1 is MDHEN and CDR2 is SYDVKM in the germline V gene. The CDR3 is 15 amino acids. V was clipped by 5 bases and J by 1 base, with 12 bases between them. The CDR3 DNA reads as TGTGCCAGCAGTCTCTCAGTCCTAAGCAATCAGCCCCAGCATTTT. Protein: CASSLSVLSNQPQHF. The entire variable domain, with the rest obtained from reference TRBV28 and TRBJ1-5, is as follows: DVKVTQSSRYLVKRTGEKVFLECVQDMDHENMFWYRQDPGLGLRLIYFSYDVKMKEKGDIPEGYSVSREKKERFSLILESASTNQTSMYLCASSLSVLSNQPQHFGDGTRLSIL.

This clonotype was seen ten or more times. The V call is TRBV11-2, the J call TRBJ1-1; weak D call: TRBD1 (6 bases). There are 15 residues in the CDR3. The V end lost 5 bases, the J end lost 0 bases, and 13 bases lay between the germline ends. In germline, CDR1 is SGHAT, CDR2 FQNNGV. CDR3 DNA: TGTGCCAGCAGCCCAACAGGGACCATGAACACTGAAGCTTTCTTT. Translated, it gives CASSPTGTMNTEAFF.

Ten or more counts support this clonotype. This chain joins TRBV30 and TRBJ2-5; 10 bases are a match to TRBD2. Germline values: CDR1 GTSNPN, CDR2 SVGIG (reference sequence). V trimming: 3 bases; J trimming: 5 bases; junction bases outside the gene matches: 12. The CDR3 spans 16 residues. In DNA, the CDR3 is TGTGCCTGGAGAAGGTGGGCTAGCGGGAGTTATGAGACCCAGTACTTC. Translation: CAWRRWASGSYETQYF.

This clonotype was recorded many times. This rearrangement joins TRBV30 to TRBJ2-7; TRBD2 agrees at 15 bases. With V trimmed by 2 bases and J by 7 bases, 6 bases remained unmatched. CDR3 size: 15 residues. CDR1 GTSNPN and CDR2 SVGIG come from the germline V gene (reference sequence). The CDR3 nucleotides are TGTGCCTGGAGTCGACCGGGACTAGCGGGAGGAGAGCAGTACTTC. It is translated as CAWSRPGLAGGEQYF.

In this sample, this clonotype turned up a few times. The chain carries TRBV20-1 and TRBJ2-1; 10 bases are shared with TRBD2. Germline V gene lookup returns CDR1 DFQATT and CDR2 SNEGSKA (reference sequence). CDR3 length: 15 amino acids. The J segment lost 6 bases and the V segment lost 3 bases, leaving 8 bases of the junction unmatched. CDR3 loop: CSARTLAGAPNEQFF. In nucleotides, the CDR3 is TGCAGTGCTAGGACTCTAGCGGGAGCTCCCAATGAGCAGTTCTTC.

The chain uses TRBV3-1 and TRBJ1-1; no firm D call. V lost 4 bases and J 0 bases, leaving 21 bases between the germline ends. Germline V gene data show CDR1 as LGHDT and CDR2 as YNNKEL (reference sequence). CDR3 length equals 18 residues. The CDR3 is CASSPSRFQAWLNTEAFF. As DNA, the CDR3 is TGTGCCAGCAGCCCCTCAAGATTCCAGGCTTGGTTGAACACTGAAGCTTTCTTT.

This clonotype was observed many times. This chain links TRBV5-1 with TRBJ2-1; the match to TRBD1 covers 11 bases. Germline CDR1 is SGHRS and CDR2 is YFSETQ. Trimming took 0 bases from V and 6 from J; bases not matched to a gene: 11. This CDR3 is 18 amino acids long. The CDR3 nucleotides read TGCGCCAGCAGCTTGGATGGCTCCGGACAGGGGGCGCGCAATGAGCAGTTCTTC. Amino acids: CASSLDGSGQGARNEQFF.

The table lists this clonotype with many counts. The chain carries TRBV7-2 and TRBJ1-1; tentative D call: TRBD1 (5 bases). Trimming removed 1 base from V and 5 bases from J, with 14 bases in between. Germline V gene data show CDR1 as SGHTA and CDR2 as FQGNSA. This CDR3 has 15 amino acids. Written as DNA, the CDR3 is TGTGCCAGCAGCTTAGGGCCGCCCGGGGGGACTGAAGCTTTCTTT. It is translated as CASSLGPPGGTEAFF.

This clonotype was observed a few times. The CDR3 DNA follows: TGTGCCAGCAGCGTAGAATCGGTCCCTAATTCACCCCTCCACTTT. Translated: CASSVESVPNSPLHF. V gene TRBV9 combines with J gene TRBJ1-6; D remains ambiguous. This CDR3 spans 15 amino acids. The germline V gene encodes CDR1 SGDLS and CDR2 YYNGEE. Trimming removed 0 bases at V and 6 bases at J, with 10 bases between.

This clonotype was observed a few times. The chain links TRBV6-2 or TRBV6-3 to TRBJ2-2; a possible D gene is TRBD2 (6 bases). The CDR3 has 15 amino acids. Trimming removed 7 bases at V and 7 bases at J, with 19 bases between. Germline CDR1 and CDR2: MNHEY and SVGEGT. This CDR3 reads CASIPRAGEVGELFF. The CDR3 nucleotides are TGTGCCAGCATCCCCCGCGCCGGGGAGGTCGGGGAGCTGTTTTTT.

This clonotype was seen repeatedly, ten times or more. The V and J genes are TRBV6-1 and TRBJ2-3; 13 bases match TRBD2. V trimming: 7 bases; J trimming: 5 bases; junction bases outside the gene matches: 6. This CDR3 comprises 15 residues. CDR1 and CDR2 (germline): MNHNS, SASEGT. CDR3 nucleotide sequence: TGTGCCAGCACCACGGGACTAGCGGGACTAGATACGCAGTATTTT. It codes for CASTTGLAGLDTQYF.

The chain uses TRBV29-1 and TRBJ2-3; D is ambiguous. The CDR3 consists of 11 residues. Trimming removed 7 bases at V and 4 bases at J, with 9 bases between. Germline loops: CDR1 SQVTM, CDR2 ANQGSEA. The CDR3 is CSGTNADTQYF. Written as DNA, the CDR3 is TGCAGCGGAACCAATGCAGATACGCAGTATTTT.

The rearrangement uses TRBV20-1 and TRBJ2-7; tentative D call: TRBD2 (6 bases). There are 13 residues in the CDR3. The V end was cut by 3 bases, the J end by 6 bases, with 15 bases between. Germline V gene sequence: CDR1 DFQATT, CDR2 SNEGSKA (reference sequence). CDR3 DNA sequence: TGCAGTGCTAGTGAGGCTAGCGTTGGCGAGCAGTACTTC. Its protein is CSASEASVGEQYF.

This clonotype was detected ten times or more. This rearrangement joins TRBV28 to TRBJ2-7; 7 positions match TRBD1. Germline V gene sequence: CDR1 MDHEN, CDR2 SYDVKM. This CDR3 contains 12 residues. The V gene end was trimmed by 9 bases and the J gene end by 3 bases; junction bases not matched to a gene: 5. In nucleotides, the CDR3 is TGTGCCAGTAAGACAGGGAACTACGAGCAGTACTTC. Amino acid sequence: CASKTGNYEQYF.

This clonotype showed up just a few times. Just one base apart from a much larger clone, this may be a read error. CDR3 nucleotide sequence: TGTGCCGGCAGTTTAAACCTTGGGTATGGCTACACCTTC. This codes for CAGSLNLGYGYTF. The rearrangement uses TRBV28 and TRBJ1-2, with D uncertain. This CDR3 has 13 residues. CDR1 and CDR2 from the germline V gene are MDHEN and SYDVKM.

This clonotype was observed many times. The chain has TRBV7-2 and TRBJ2-3, with 12 bases aligning to TRBD2. J lost 4 bases, V lost 1 base, and 6 bases had no gene match. The CDR3 sequence is 17 residues long. Germline V gene sequence: CDR1 SGHTA, CDR2 FQGNSA. The CDR3 DNA is TGTGCCAGCAGCTTAGTCCGGTCTAGCGGGAGGGCAGATACGCAGTATTTT. Its protein is CASSLVRSSGRADTQYF.

This clonotype appeared a few times. The chain recombines TRBV13 with TRBJ2-3, with 9 positions matching TRBD1. Germline trimming cut 6 bases from V and 6 bases from J; bases unmatched to any gene: 13. The CDR3 covers 16 residues. Germline CDR1 PRHDT, CDR2 FYEKMQ (reference sequence). This CDR3 is CASSSDRDRAMDTQYF. The CDR3 DNA is TGTGCCAGCAGTTCAGACCGGGACAGGGCTATGGATACGCAGTATTTT.

This clonotype was seen a handful of times. The rearrangement joins TRBV9 to TRBJ2-1; the match to TRBD2 covers 8 bases. Germline values: CDR1 SGDLS, CDR2 YYNGEE. The CDR3 is made up of 17 amino acids. V shed 2 bases, J shed 2 bases, and the junction held 9 bases outside the gene matches. This chain's CDR3 is CASSVEPSGSPYNEQFF. CDR3 nucleotides: TGTGCCAGCAGCGTCGAGCCCAGCGGGAGTCCCTACAATGAGCAGTTCTTC.

This clonotype has more than one count but fewer than ten. This sequence joins TRBV29-1 and TRBJ1-3; maybe TRBD1 (5 bases). V lost 2 bases and J 0 bases, leaving 8 bases between the germline ends. The V gene's germline CDR1 is SQVTM and CDR2 ANQGSEA. CDR3 length equals 14 residues. CDR3 loop: CSVEPTDSGNTIYF. As DNA, the CDR3 is TGCAGCGTTGAACCGACAGACTCTGGAAACACCATATATTTT.

This clonotype showed up just a few times. V and J are TRBV11-2 and TRBJ1-2; D uncertain. The CDR3 is 11 amino acids. Germline V gives CDR1 SGHAT, CDR2 FQNNGV. V was cut by 10 bases and J by 8 bases, with 14 bases left in between. For the CDR3, the DNA is TGTGCCACCCCTACGGGCGGGGGCTACACCTTC. Protein product: CATPTGGGYTF.

This rearrangement joins TRBV27 to TRBJ1-2; maybe TRBD1 (6 bases). This CDR3 contains 11 residues. Germline CDR1 and CDR2: MNHEY and SMNVEV (reference sequence). V lost 6 bases and J lost 13, with 15 bases in between. The CDR3 coding sequence is TGTGCCAGCAGCTTGGGGGGGGCGTTCACCTTC. Translated: CASSLGGAFTF.

This clonotype was observed a handful of times. V is TRBV5-1 and J is TRBJ2-1; possible D gene TRBD1, 6 bases. The CDR3 consists of 20 residues. Germline V gene sequence: CDR1 SGHRS, CDR2 YFSETQ. Deletions cut 4 bases from V and 0 bases from J, with 26 bases between. This CDR3 is CASSTRMPIQGPGSYNEQFF. The CDR3 region has the DNA TGCGCCAGCAGCACAAGAATGCCAATACAGGGTCCAGGCTCCTACAATGAGCAGTTCTTC.

Many counts were recorded for this clonotype. The gene calls are TRBV7-9 and TRBJ1-5, with 8 bases that match TRBD1. The V segment lost 5 bases and the J segment 6 bases; nucleotides outside the gene matches: 3. CDR3 length: 13 amino acids. Germline V gene lookup returns CDR1 SEHNR and CDR2 FQNEAQ (reference sequence). CDR3 sequence: CASSATGGQPQHF. In DNA form, the CDR3 reads TGTGCCAGCAGCGCTACAGGGGGTCAGCCCCAGCATTTT. The complete variable domain, with remaining parts taken from reference TRBV7-9 and TRBJ1-5, reads DTGVSQNPRHKITKRGQNVTFRCDPISEHNRLYWYRQTLGQGPEFLTYFQNEAQLEKSRLLSDRFSAERPKGSFSTLEIQRTEQGDSAMYLCASSATGGQPQHFGDGTRLSIL.

This chain joins TRBV14 and TRBJ1-1; the D is unclear. Per germline, CDR1 SGHDN and CDR2 FVKESK. The ends were cut back, 7 bases at V and 2 bases at J, with 20 bases in the middle. The CDR3 runs 16 residues. The CDR3 nucleotides read TGTGCCAGCAAGGGCTTTCTATCTTGGAGAAACACTGAAGCTTTCTTT. Residues: CASKGFLSWRNTEAFF.

This clonotype has more than one count but fewer than ten. The chain recombines TRBV6-2 or TRBV6-3 with TRBJ1-6; D unresolved. The V gene's germline CDR1 is MNHEY and CDR2 SVGEGT. This CDR3 is 16 amino acids long. Trimming removed 5 bases from V and 1 base from J, with 12 bases in between. CDR3 sequence: CASSDWVGSYNSPLHF. CDR3 DNA sequence: TGTGCCAGCAGTGACTGGGTGGGTTCCTATAATTCACCCCTCCACTTT.

This clonotype has more than one count but fewer than ten. The chain uses TRBV27 and TRBJ2-7; TRBD1 agrees at 7 bases. J was trimmed by 5 bases and V by 6 bases; bases with no gene match: 7. Germline V lookup: CDR1 MNHEY, CDR2 SMNVEV (reference sequence). This CDR3 region has 13 residues. This CDR3 is CASSQTGFHEQYF. The CDR3 DNA reads as TGTGCCAGCAGCCAGACAGGGTTCCACGAGCAGTACTTC.

There are a few counts of this clonotype. The genes are TRBV19 and TRBJ2-1; D might be TRBD2 (6 bases). The CDR3 covers 14 residues. V was trimmed by 5 bases and J by 7 bases, leaving 15 bases between them. The V gene's germline CDR1 is LNHDA and CDR2 SQIVND (reference sequence). The CDR3 loop is CASSPAGLGNEQFF. The DNA of the CDR3 is TGTGCCAGTAGTCCCGCGGGGCTAGGGAATGAGCAGTTCTTC.

This clonotype was seen ten or more times. The chain carries TRBV6-2 or TRBV6-3 and TRBJ2-2; 12 nucleotides agree with TRBD2. The CDR3 contains 17 residues. In germline, CDR1 is MNHEY, CDR2 SVGEGT. The V segment lost 4 bases and the J segment 3 bases; nucleotides outside the gene matches: 6. Written as DNA, the CDR3 is TGTGCCAGCAGTTCTCCGGGACTAGCGGGCTACACCGGGGAGCTGTTTTTT. Protein: CASSSPGLAGYTGELFF.